This TCR beta chain was sequenced during a study of human CD8 memory T cell subsets. A UMI-labeled 5' RACE approach was the method that produced the TCR beta libraries. For each CDR3 protein, TCRdb gives one entry from its re-call of the 5' RACE reads, without DNA. The repertoire shows roughly 9,800 distinct CDR3 sequences; the top ten hold 20%. The germline V gene has CDR1 PRHDT and CDR2 FYEKMQ (reference sequence). The CDR3 has 16 residues. V and J are TRBV13 and TRBJ2-1; no DNA is available, so the TRBD2 call from TCRdb remains unchecked. Sequenced: CD8+ T cells from PBMCs. The receptor was derived from a human donor in good health. CDR3 region: CASSLEAAGTDNEQFF.